Each of the 4 T cell receptor beta chains below was sequenced from the same sample in a study of T cells in localized non-small cell lung cancer. Some clones are missing from TCRdb's copy, which holds only in-frame ones; the method was immunoSEQ multiplex PCR. The table lists roughly 35,000 clones, roughly 93% of them singletons. The sample in question was peripheral blood, obtained before any cancer treatment. The receptors stem from an older female donor with stage I lung adenocarcinoma.

The chain links TRBV28 to TRBJ2-7, with D perhaps given as TRBD1 or TRBD2 (5 bases each). Trimming removed 1 base at V and 3 bases at J, with 10 bases between. The CDR3 extends over 14 amino acids. Germline V gene lookup returns CDR1 MDHEN and CDR2 SYDVKM. CDR3 residues: CASSLLGVNYEQYF. DNA for the CDR3: TGTGCCAGCAGTTTATTGGGGGTAAACTACGAGCAGTACTTC.

V gene TRBV5-1 combines with J gene TRBJ1-2, with 7 bases aligning to TRBD1. This CDR3 has 14 residues. Per germline, CDR1 SGHRS and CDR2 YFSETQ. V shed 4 bases, J shed 5 bases, and the junction held 8 bases outside the gene matches. The CDR3 loop reads CASSPDRTTYGYTF. As DNA, the CDR3 is TGCGCCAGCAGCCCGGACAGGACAACTTATGGCTACACCTTC.

The gene calls are TRBV2 and TRBJ2-3; D uncertain. CDR3 length: 14 amino acids. Germline loops: CDR1 SNHLY, CDR2 FYNNEI. V lost 6 bases, J lost 6 bases, and 16 bases lay in between. As DNA, the CDR3 is TGTGCCAGCAGGATAGGACCTCGTGGGGATACGCAGTATTTT. Protein sequence: CASRIGPRGDTQYF. Filled out from reference TRBV2 and TRBJ2-3, the complete variable domain reads EPEVTQTPSHQVTQMGQEVILRCVPISNHLYFYWYRQILGQKVEFLVSFYNNEISEKSEIFDDQFSVERPDGSNFTLKIRSTKLEDSAMYFCASRIGPRGDTQYFGPGTRLTVL.

This chain joins TRBV27 and TRBJ2-4, with D possibly TRBD1 on 6 matching bases. The CDR3 extends over 17 amino acids. Trimming removed 1 base at V and 1 base at J, with 14 bases between. CDR1 and CDR2 from the germline V gene are MNHEY and SMNVEV (reference sequence). The CDR3 sequence is CASSLWRQGSAKNIQYF. The CDR3 nucleotides are TGTGCCAGCAGTTTATGGCGTCAGGGGAGCGCCAAAAACATTCAGTACTTC.